This T cell receptor (beta chain) comes out of a study of response to subunit inactivated influenza vaccine. Notes on the study in general: There was a suggestion from the authors that each seasonal influenza vaccination recruits few new T cells.

Notes on this clonotype: What it binds is unknown.

The V gene's germline CDR1 is KGHSH and CDR2 LQKENI. CDR3 size: 13 residues. The V gene lost 2 bases and the J gene lost 1 base, with 5 bases spanning the gap. One entry per CDR3 protein results from TCRdb running MiXCR on the RT-PCR reads. This repertoire shows about 780,000 distinct CDR3 sequences, about a fifth found once; its top ten account for 11%. The source is a middle-aged man who received an inactivated influenza vaccine. This rearrangement joins TRBV18 to TRBJ1-1; unclear D gene. Here the sequenced sample was PBMCs from blood, taken around 5 days after vaccination. The CDR3 sequence: CASSPAQNTEAFF. In nucleotides, the CDR3 is TGTGCCAGCTCACCAGCCCAGAACACTGAAGCTTTCTTT.